The present T cell receptor beta chain was sequenced within a study of blood T cell repertoires in COVID-19. Study-wide background: Samples representing acute and convalescent COVID-19 were sourced from the United States, Italy and Spain.

This clone was seen only a few times. In the original analysis: Reference gene primer amplification gave estimated nucleated cell counts. The protocol was immunoSEQ multiplex PCR, while the TCRdb copy is restricted to in-frame clones and leaves out a portion. The DNA gave D and trimming, while V, J and clone size come from that table. The table includes 150,000 to 200,000 clones, 86% detected once. The CDR3 has 13 residues. J was trimmed by 5 bases and V by 2 bases; bases with no gene match: 0. CDR1 is SGHTA and CDR2 is FQGNSA in the germline V gene. Material: peripheral blood. The origin of this receptor is a man aged 55 to 70 with acute or convalescent COVID-19. This rearrangement joins TRBV7-2 to TRBJ1-5, with 7 bases aligning to TRBD1. The CDR3 loop is CASSLQGDQPQHF. CDR3 nucleotides: TGTGCCAGCAGCTTACAGGGGGATCAGCCCCAGCATTTT.